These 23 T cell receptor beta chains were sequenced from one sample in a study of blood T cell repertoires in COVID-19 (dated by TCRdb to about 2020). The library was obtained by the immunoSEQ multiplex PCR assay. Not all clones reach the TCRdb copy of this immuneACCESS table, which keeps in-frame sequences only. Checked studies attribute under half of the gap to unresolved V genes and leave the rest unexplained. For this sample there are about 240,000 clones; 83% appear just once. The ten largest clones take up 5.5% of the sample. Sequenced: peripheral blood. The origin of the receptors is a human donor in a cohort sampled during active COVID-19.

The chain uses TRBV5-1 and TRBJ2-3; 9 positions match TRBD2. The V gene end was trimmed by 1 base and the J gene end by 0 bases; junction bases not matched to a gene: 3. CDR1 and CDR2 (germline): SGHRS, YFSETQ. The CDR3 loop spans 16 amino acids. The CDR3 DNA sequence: TGCGCCAGCAGCTTGCAGCGGGGGGTAAGCACAGATACGCAGTATTTT. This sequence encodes CASSLQRGVSTDTQYF. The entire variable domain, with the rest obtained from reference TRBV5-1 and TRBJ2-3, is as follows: KAGVTQTPRYLIKTRGQQVTLSCSPISGHRSVSWYQQTPGQGLQFLFEYFSETQRNKGNFPGRFSGRQFSNSRSEMNVSTLELGDSALYLCASSLQRGVSTDTQYFGPGTRLTVL.

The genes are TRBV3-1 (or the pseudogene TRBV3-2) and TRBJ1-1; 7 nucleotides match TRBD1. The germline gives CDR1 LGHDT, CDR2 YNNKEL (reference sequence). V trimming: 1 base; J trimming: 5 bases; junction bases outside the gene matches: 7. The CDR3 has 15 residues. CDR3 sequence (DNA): TGTGCCAGCAGCCAAGCCCCAGACAGGGCTACTGAAGCTTTCTTT. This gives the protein CASSQAPDRATEAFF.

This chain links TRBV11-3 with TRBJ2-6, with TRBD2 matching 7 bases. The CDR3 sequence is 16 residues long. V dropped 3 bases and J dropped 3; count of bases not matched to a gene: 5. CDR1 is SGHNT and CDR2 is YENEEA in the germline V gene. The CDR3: CASSFREVSGANVLTF. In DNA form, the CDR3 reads TGTGCCAGCAGCTTTCGGGAGGTAAGTGGGGCCAACGTCCTGACTTTC.

CDR3 amino acids: CSASKAGGAGETQYF. CDR3 DNA: TGCAGTGCTAGTAAGGCAGGGGGCGCAGGGGAGACCCAGTACTTC. The V gene is TRBV20-1, the J gene TRBJ2-5, with 8 bases that match TRBD1. The CDR3 contains 15 residues. Germline-derived CDR1 and CDR2 are DFQATT and SNEGSKA (reference sequence). V gave up 3 bases and J gave up 5 bases; unmatched junction bases: 11.

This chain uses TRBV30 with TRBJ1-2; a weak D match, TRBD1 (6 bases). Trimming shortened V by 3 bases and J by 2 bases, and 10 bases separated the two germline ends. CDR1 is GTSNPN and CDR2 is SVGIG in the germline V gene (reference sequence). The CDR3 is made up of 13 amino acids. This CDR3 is CAWRWDTNYGYTF. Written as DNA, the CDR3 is TGTGCCTGGAGGTGGGACACCAACTATGGCTACACCTTC.

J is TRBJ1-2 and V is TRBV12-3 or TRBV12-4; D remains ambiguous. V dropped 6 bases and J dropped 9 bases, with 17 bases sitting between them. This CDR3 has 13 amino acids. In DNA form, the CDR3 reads TGTGCCAGCAGGTCGACGGCCCCTGGGCGCTACACCTTC. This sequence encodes CASRSTAPGRYTF.

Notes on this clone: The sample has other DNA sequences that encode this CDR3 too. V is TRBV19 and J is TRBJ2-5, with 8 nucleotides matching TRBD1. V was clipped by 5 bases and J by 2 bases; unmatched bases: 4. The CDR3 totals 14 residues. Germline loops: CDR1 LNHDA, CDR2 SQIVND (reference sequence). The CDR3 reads CASSLGQGQETQYF. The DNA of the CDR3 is TGTGCCAGTAGTTTAGGACAGGGACAAGAGACCCAGTACTTC.

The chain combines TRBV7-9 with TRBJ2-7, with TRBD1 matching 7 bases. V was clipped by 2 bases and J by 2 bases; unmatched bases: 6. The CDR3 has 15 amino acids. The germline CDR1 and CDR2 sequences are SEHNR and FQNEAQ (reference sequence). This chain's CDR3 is CASSLSQGETYEQYF. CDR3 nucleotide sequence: TGTGCCAGCAGCTTATCGCAGGGGGAAACCTACGAGCAGTACTTC.

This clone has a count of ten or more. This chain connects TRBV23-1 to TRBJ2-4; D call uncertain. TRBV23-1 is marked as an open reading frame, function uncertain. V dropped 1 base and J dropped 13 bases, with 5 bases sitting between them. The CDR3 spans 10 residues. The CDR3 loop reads CASSQCGQYF. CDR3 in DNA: TGCGCCAGCAGTCAATGCGGACAGTACTTC.

The DNA for the CDR3 is TGTGCCAGCAGCTTGGAGGGGGGGCCAGATACGCAGTATTTT. The encoded protein is CASSLEGGPDTQYF. The rearrangement links TRBV5-5 to TRBJ2-3; possibly TRBD2 for D (7 bases). V was shortened by 0 bases and J by 4 bases, with 9 bases between the two germline ends. From germline, CDR1 is SGHKS and CDR2 YYEKEE (reference sequence). The CDR3 contains 14 residues.

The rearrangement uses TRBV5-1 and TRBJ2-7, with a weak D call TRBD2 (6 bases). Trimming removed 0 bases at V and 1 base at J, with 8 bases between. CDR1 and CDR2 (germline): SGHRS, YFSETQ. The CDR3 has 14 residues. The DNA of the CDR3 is TGCGCCAGCAGCTTGGACGGGGGTTCCTACGAGCAGTACTTC. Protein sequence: CASSLDGGSYEQYF.

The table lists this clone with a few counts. The CDR3 protein is CASSSNTGASGNTIYF. The CDR3, as DNA: TGTGCCAGCAGCTCAAACACAGGGGCATCTGGAAACACCATATATTTT. V is TRBV5-5 and J is TRBJ1-3; 7 bases fit TRBD1. Germline V lookup: CDR1 SGHKS, CDR2 YYEKEE (reference sequence). V dropped 3 bases and J dropped 1; count of bases not matched to a gene: 7. The CDR3 loop spans 16 amino acids. The full variable domain, in which reference TRBV5-5 and TRBJ1-3 provide the parts outside the CDR3, is DAGVTQSPTHLIKTRGQQVTLRCSPISGHKSVSWYQQVLGQGPQFIFQYYEKEERGRGNFPDRFSARQFPNYSSELNVNALLLGDSALYLCASSSNTGASGNTIYFGEGSWLTVV.

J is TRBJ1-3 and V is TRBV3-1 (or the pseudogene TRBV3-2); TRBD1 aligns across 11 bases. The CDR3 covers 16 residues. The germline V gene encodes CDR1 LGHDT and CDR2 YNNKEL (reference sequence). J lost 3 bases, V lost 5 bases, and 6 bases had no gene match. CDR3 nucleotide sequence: TGTGCCAGCAGCTCGGACAGGGGGCTAGGTGGAAACACCATATATTTT. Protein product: CASSSDRGLGGNTIYF.

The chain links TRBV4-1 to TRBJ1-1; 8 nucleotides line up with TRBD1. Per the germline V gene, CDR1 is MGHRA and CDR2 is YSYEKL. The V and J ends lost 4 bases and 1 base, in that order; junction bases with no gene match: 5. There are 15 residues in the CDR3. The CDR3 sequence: CASSRQTGENTEAFF. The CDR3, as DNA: TGCGCCAGCAGCCGACAGACAGGGGAGAACACTGAAGCTTTCTTT.

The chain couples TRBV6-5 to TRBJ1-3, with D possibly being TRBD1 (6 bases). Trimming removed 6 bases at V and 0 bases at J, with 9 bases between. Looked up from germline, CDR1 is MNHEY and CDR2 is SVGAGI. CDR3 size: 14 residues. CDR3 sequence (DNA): TGTGCCAGCAGCCGGACAGTCTCTGGAAACACCATATATTTT. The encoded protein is CASSRTVSGNTIYF.

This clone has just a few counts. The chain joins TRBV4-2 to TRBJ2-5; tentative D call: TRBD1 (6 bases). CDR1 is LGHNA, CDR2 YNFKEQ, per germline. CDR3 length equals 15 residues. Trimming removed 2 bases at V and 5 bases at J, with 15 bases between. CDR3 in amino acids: CASSQKWGPGETQYF. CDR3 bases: TGTGCCAGCAGCCAAAAGTGGGGGCCGGGGGAGACCCAGTACTTC.

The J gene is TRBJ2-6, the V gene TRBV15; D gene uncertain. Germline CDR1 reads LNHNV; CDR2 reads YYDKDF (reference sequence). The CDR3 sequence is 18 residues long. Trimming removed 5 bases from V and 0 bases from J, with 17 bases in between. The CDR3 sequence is CATSGGREMSSGANVLTF. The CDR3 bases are TGTGCCACCAGCGGCGGAAGAGAAATGAGCTCTGGGGCCAACGTCCTGACTTTC.

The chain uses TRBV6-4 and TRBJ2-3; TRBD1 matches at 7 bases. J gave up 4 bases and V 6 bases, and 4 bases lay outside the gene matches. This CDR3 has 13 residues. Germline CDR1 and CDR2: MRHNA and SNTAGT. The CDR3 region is CASRRQGADTQYF. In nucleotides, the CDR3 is TGTGCCAGCAGGAGACAGGGAGCAGATACGCAGTATTTT.

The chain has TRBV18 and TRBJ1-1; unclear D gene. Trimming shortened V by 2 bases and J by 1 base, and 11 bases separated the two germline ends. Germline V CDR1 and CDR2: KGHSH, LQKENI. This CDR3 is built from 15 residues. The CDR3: CASSPNREWNTEAFF. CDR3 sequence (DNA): TGTGCCAGCTCACCAAATCGCGAATGGAACACTGAAGCTTTCTTT.

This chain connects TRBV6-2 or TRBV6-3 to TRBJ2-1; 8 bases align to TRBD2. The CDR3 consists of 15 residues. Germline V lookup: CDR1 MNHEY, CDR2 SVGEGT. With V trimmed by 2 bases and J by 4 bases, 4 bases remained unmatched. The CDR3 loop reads CASSYRAGGYNEQFF. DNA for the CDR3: TGTGCCAGCAGTTACCGGGCGGGAGGTTACAATGAGCAGTTCTTC.

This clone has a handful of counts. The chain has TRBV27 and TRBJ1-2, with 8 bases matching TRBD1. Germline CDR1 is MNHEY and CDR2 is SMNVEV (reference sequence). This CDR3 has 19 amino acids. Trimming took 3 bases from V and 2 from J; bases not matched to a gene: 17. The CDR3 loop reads CASSFSSNLQGGANYGYTF. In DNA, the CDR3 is TGTGCCAGCAGTTTCTCCTCGAATCTACAGGGGGGCGCGAACTATGGCTACACCTTC.

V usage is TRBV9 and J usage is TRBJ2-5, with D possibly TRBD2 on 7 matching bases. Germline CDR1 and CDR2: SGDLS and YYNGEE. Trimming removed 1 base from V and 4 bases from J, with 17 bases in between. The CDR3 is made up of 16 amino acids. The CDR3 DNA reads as TGTGCCAGCAGCGTATCGCAAGGGGGGGCCTCAGAGACCCAGTACTTC. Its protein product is CASSVSQGGASETQYF.

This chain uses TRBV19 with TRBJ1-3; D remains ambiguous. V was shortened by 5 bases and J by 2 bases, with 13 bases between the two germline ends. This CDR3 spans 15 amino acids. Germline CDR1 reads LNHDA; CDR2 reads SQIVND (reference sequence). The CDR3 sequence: CASSEGTVTGNTIYF. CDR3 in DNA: TGTGCCAGTAGTGAGGGCACCGTTACTGGAAACACCATATATTTT. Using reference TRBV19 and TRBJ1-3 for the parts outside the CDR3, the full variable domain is DGGITQSPKYLFRKEGQNVTLSCEQNLNHDAMYWYRQDPGQGLRLIYYSQIVNDFQKGDIAEGYSVSREKKESFPLTVTSAQKNPTAFYLCASSEGTVTGNTIYFGEGSWLTVV.